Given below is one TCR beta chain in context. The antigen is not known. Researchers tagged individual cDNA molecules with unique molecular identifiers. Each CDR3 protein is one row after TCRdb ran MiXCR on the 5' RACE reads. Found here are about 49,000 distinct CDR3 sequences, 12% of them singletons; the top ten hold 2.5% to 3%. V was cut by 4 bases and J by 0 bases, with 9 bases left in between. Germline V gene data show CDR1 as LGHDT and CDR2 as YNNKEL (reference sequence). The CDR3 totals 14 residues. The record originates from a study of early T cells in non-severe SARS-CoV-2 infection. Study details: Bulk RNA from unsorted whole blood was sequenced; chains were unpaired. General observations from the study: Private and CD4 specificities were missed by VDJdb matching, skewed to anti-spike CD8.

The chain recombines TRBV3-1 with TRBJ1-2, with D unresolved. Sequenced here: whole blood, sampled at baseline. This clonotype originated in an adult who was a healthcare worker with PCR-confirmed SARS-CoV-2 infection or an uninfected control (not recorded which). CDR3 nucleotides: TGTGCCAGCAGCCCACACGGGGCTAACTATGGCTACACCTTC. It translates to CASSPHGANYGYTF.